The 17 T cell receptor beta chains in this list originate from one sample, sequenced in a study of T-cell reconstitution after alpha-beta-depleted transplantation in children. Preparing the TCRbeta library involved the use of unique molecular identifiers. Each CDR3 protein gets one entry after TCRdb re-called the PCR reads with MiXCR. The table lists 900,000 or so distinct CDR3 sequences, around 17% of them singletons. The sample consisted of PBMCs, mostly from graft donor cells, taken 360 days after TCRalphabeta/CD19-depleted stem cell transplant. The receptor source for this set is a male patient younger than 18 who had a stem cell transplant for acute lymphoblastic leukemia, so the T cells may come from the graft donor.

The chain employs TRBV5-1 and TRBJ2-7, with D possibly TRBD1 on 6 matching bases. This CDR3 has 14 residues. Looked up from germline, CDR1 is SGHRS and CDR2 is YFSETQ. Trimming took 0 bases from V and 9 from J, leaving 16 bases between them. CDR3 DNA sequence: TGCGCCAGCAGCTTGGTGGGGGCGGATCGGGTGCAGTACTTC. Its protein product is CASSLVGADRVQYF.

In its sample, this clonotype was seen a few times. This chain connects TRBV7-6 to TRBJ2-2; D ambiguous. Germline CDR1 SGHVS, CDR2 FNYEAQ. The V and J ends lost 6 bases and 4 bases respectively, with 18 bases between them. This CDR3 is built from 16 residues. The CDR3 sequence is CASSLSPEQRTGELFF. The CDR3 DNA reads TGTGCCAGCAGTCTTTCCCCAGAACAGCGCACCGGGGAGCTGTTTTTT.

This chain connects TRBV5-6 to TRBJ2-1; TRBD2 matches at 9 bases. Per germline, CDR1 SGHDT and CDR2 YYEEEE. V lost 0 bases, J lost 1 base, and 2 bases stayed unmatched. The CDR3 loop spans 16 amino acids. The CDR3 DNA is TGTGCCAGCAGCTTGGAGCGGGAGGTGTCCTACAATGAGCAGTTCTTC. Encoded protein: CASSLEREVSYNEQFF.

There are a few counts of this clonotype. The chain combines TRBV18 with TRBJ2-7; 8 nucleotides agree with TRBD1. This CDR3 has 15 residues. The V gene's germline CDR1 is KGHSH and CDR2 LQKENI. Trimming at V came to 3 bases and at J to 3 bases, leaving 7 bases not matched to a gene. Here the CDR3 DNA reads TGTGCCAGCTCACCTTTTCAGGACAGGGTCTACGAGCAGTACTTC. It is translated as CASSPFQDRVYEQYF.

This clonotype was picked up a small number of times. This chain joins TRBV20-1 and TRBJ1-3, with no clear D. The CDR3 loop spans 14 amino acids. Germline assignment: CDR1 DFQATT and CDR2 SNEGSKA (reference sequence). The germline V and J ends were trimmed by 1 base and 1 base, with 8 bases remaining between them. CDR3 in amino acids: CSARVGRSGNTIYF. Here the CDR3 DNA reads TGCAGTGCTAGAGTTGGGAGGTCTGGAAACACCATATATTTT.

This clonotype was found many times. The chain is built from TRBV18 and TRBJ2-3; D not resolved. V lost 2 bases and J 4 bases, leaving 7 bases between the germline ends. The CDR3 runs to 13 residues. Germline V gene data show CDR1 as KGHSH and CDR2 as LQKENI. The CDR3 DNA follows: TGTGCCAGCTCACCAGCAATCGCAGATACGCAGTATTTT. Amino acids: CASSPAIADTQYF.

The J gene is TRBJ2-3, the V gene TRBV3-1, with TRBD2 as a possible D gene (5 bases). Trimming removed 5 bases at V and 5 bases at J, with 11 bases between. The CDR3 has 13 residues. Looked up from germline, CDR1 is LGHDT and CDR2 is YNNKEL (reference sequence). CDR3 region: CASSDRDGDTQYF. The CDR3, as DNA: TGTGCCAGCAGCGACCGGGATGGAGATACGCAGTATTTT.

The V gene is TRBV9, the J gene TRBJ2-7; 7 positions match TRBD1. J lost 1 base, V lost 2 bases, and 9 bases had no gene match. The germline CDR1 and CDR2 sequences are SGDLS and YYNGEE. The CDR3 is made up of 16 amino acids. The CDR3 sequence is CASSVGRTGPSYEQYF. Here the CDR3 DNA reads TGTGCCAGCAGCGTGGGCAGGACAGGCCCATCCTACGAGCAGTACTTC.

There are a few counts of this clonotype. V gene TRBV4-1 combines with J gene TRBJ2-7; D remains ambiguous. Germline V gene lookup returns CDR1 MGHRA and CDR2 YSYEKL. Trimming took off 2 bases at V and 2 bases at J, with 10 bases between the two ends. This CDR3 region has 14 residues. The CDR3 reads CASSQSDGAYEQYF. DNA for the CDR3: TGCGCCAGCAGCCAATCGGACGGAGCCTACGAGCAGTACTTC.

The table lists this clonotype with a few counts. The chain has TRBV12-3 or TRBV12-4 and TRBJ2-2; D possibly matches TRBD1 or TRBD2 (5 bases each). The germline V and J ends were trimmed by 6 bases and 1 base, with 18 bases remaining between them. CDR3 length equals 17 residues. The CDR3 spells CASSSRRWGLNTGELFF. In nucleotides, the CDR3 is TGTGCCAGCAGCTCCCGCAGGTGGGGGTTGAACACCGGGGAGCTGTTTTTT.

A few counts support this clonotype. The chain employs TRBV7-2 and TRBJ1-3, with D possibly matching TRBD1 (6 bases). Trimming pared 5 bases from V and 3 bases from J, leaving 17 bases between. The CDR3 is 16 residues long. From germline, CDR1 is SGHTA and CDR2 FQGNSA. The CDR3 sequence: CASSPFLQGRGNTIYF. The CDR3 region has the DNA TGTGCCAGCAGCCCTTTCCTACAGGGACGTGGAAACACCATATATTTT.

A few counts support this clonotype. V usage is TRBV5-1 and J usage is TRBJ2-4; D is unresolved. Germline CDR1 SGHRS, CDR2 YFSETQ. With 0 bases removed from V and 0 bases from J, the gap between germline ends came to 25 bases. This CDR3 has 21 amino acids. The chain's CDR3 is CASSLVWRGFYSGGAKNIQYF. The CDR3 DNA reads as TGCGCCAGCAGCTTGGTTTGGAGAGGCTTCTACTCAGGTGGAGCCAAAAACATTCAGTACTTC.

This clonotype came up a few times. V and J are TRBV18 and TRBJ2-5; 8 bases fit TRBD2. Germline V gives CDR1 KGHSH, CDR2 LQKENI. The CDR3 runs 16 residues. Trimming cost V 0 bases and J 2 bases; bases outside gene matches: 5. CDR3 region: CASSPPRRGAQETQYF. The CDR3 DNA is TGTGCCAGCTCACCACCGAGGCGGGGGGCACAAGAGACCCAGTACTTC.

In DNA form, the CDR3 reads TGTGCCAGCAGCTTAGAGATCCGATCCGGGGAGCTGTTTTTT. This codes for CASSLEIRSGELFF. The genes are TRBV11-2 and TRBJ2-2; D gene uncertain. The V gene lost 0 bases and the J gene lost 6 bases, with 8 bases spanning the gap. There are 14 residues in the CDR3. The germline V gene has CDR1 SGHAT and CDR2 FQNNGV.

This chain uses TRBV5-1 with TRBJ2-1; D may correspond to TRBD1 or TRBD2 (5 bases each). CDR3 length: 15 amino acids. V was cut by 2 bases and J by 2 bases, with 11 bases left in between. The germline gives CDR1 SGHRS, CDR2 YFSETQ. DNA of the CDR3: TGCGCCAGCAGCTTACGGGGCCAAACCTACAATGAGCAGTTCTTC. Protein: CASSLRGQTYNEQFF. Supplemented by reference TRBV5-1 and TRBJ2-1, the full variable domain reads KAGVTQTPRYLIKTRGQQVTLSCSPISGHRSVSWYQQTPGQGLQFLFEYFSETQRNKGNFPGRFSGRQFSNSRSEMNVSTLELGDSALYLCASSLRGQTYNEQFFGPGTRLTVL.

This clonotype was recorded a few times. The genes are TRBV21-1 and TRBJ2-1. TRBV21-1 is described as a pseudogene. The CDR3 extends over 14 amino acids. CDR3 protein: CASSKAGDGDEQFF. Written as DNA, the CDR3 is TGTGCCAGCAGCAAAGCTGGGGATGGGGATGAGCAGTTCTTC.

The chain employs TRBV10-3 and TRBJ2-5, with D perhaps matching TRBD1 (7 bases). The CDR3 is made up of 11 amino acids. Trimming pared 11 bases from V and 5 bases from J, leaving 12 bases between. Germline-derived CDR1 and CDR2 are ENHRY and SYGVKD. The CDR3 reads CAGGGGETQYF. In DNA form, the CDR3 reads TGTGCCGGAGGAGGGGGCGAGACCCAGTACTTC.